This passage covers 16 T cell receptor beta chains from one sample sequenced in a study of T cells in Graves' hyperthyroidism and ophthalmopathy. From RNA transcripts, TCR beta CDR3 regions were amplified. The HTBI primer set was used in a first-round RT-PCR of the TCR CDR3. TCRdb ran MiXCR on the multiplex PCR reads and lists one entry per CDR3 protein. Of some 550,000 distinct CDR3 sequences in the sample, 16% were seen once. What was sequenced was blood. These receptors all stem from a woman aged 35 to 49 with Graves' ophthalmopathy.

The chain joins TRBV30 to TRBJ2-1, with TRBD1 matching over 10 bases. The germline V gene encodes CDR1 GTSNPN and CDR2 SVGIG (reference sequence). The CDR3 length is 12 residues. Trimming removed 4 bases from V and 9 bases from J; junction bases left unmatched: 3. In nucleotides, the CDR3 is TGTGCCTGGAACCGGGACAGGGGTGAGCAGTTCTTC. Translation gives CAWNRDRGEQFF.

There are many counts of this clonotype. The rearrangement joins TRBV5-6 to TRBJ2-7; D gene ambiguous. CDR1 and CDR2 (germline): SGHDT, YYEEEE. V lost 0 bases and J lost 0, with 7 bases in between. This CDR3 is 14 amino acids long. CDR3 sequence: CASSLAGISYEQYF. CDR3 nucleotides: TGTGCCAGCAGCTTGGCTGGCATCTCCTACGAGCAGTACTTC.

V is TRBV14 and J is TRBJ1-4; D may be TRBD1 (5 bases). The CDR3 runs 15 residues. V lost 3 bases to trimming and J lost 8 bases, with 16 bases between them. Germline-derived CDR1 and CDR2 are SGHDN and FVKESK. DNA for the CDR3: TGTGCCAGCAGCCATACTGATAGCTGGGGGGAAAAACTGTTTTTT. Encoded protein: CASSHTDSWGEKLFF.

There are a few counts of this clonotype. The chain is built from TRBV20-1 and TRBJ2-7; D gene uncertain. In germline, CDR1 is DFQATT, CDR2 SNEGSKA (reference sequence). V gave up 3 bases and J gave up 4 bases, with 13 bases separating them. The CDR3 runs to 13 residues. The CDR3, as DNA: TGCAGTGCTAGGTTGTCCACCGGGTACGAGCAGTACTTC. Translating it yields CSARLSTGYEQYF.

This clonotype appeared many times. This chain uses TRBV2 with TRBJ2-1; 9 nucleotides match TRBD1. V dropped 5 bases and J dropped 7; count of bases not matched to a gene: 15. Germline V lookup: CDR1 SNHLY, CDR2 FYNNEI. This CDR3 contains 17 residues. This CDR3 reads CASSPAPGQGFLNEQFF. The CDR3 nucleotides are TGTGCCAGCAGTCCTGCACCGGGACAGGGTTTTTTGAATGAGCAGTTCTTC.

The rearrangement joins TRBV6-2 or TRBV6-3 to TRBJ2-1; TRBD2 matches 7 bases. J was trimmed by 15 bases and V by 6 bases; bases with no gene match: 20. The CDR3 is 15 residues long. CDR1 MNHEY and CDR2 SVGEGT come from the germline V gene. The CDR3 sequence: CASSPSLTSRGGGFF. The CDR3 DNA is TGTGCCAGCAGCCCCTCCCTGACTAGCCGCGGGGGTGGGTTCTTC.

The genes are TRBV11-2 and TRBJ1-1, with a possible D match to TRBD1 (5 bases). This CDR3 contains 16 residues. Trimming took off 4 bases at V and 8 bases at J, with 23 bases between the two ends. CDR1 and CDR2 from the germline V gene are SGHAT and FQNNGV. The CDR3 DNA is TGTGCCAGCAGCTCCTCGTTTCCAGGGATGGGGCACGAAGCTTTCTTT. Its protein is CASSSSFPGMGHEAFF.

This clonotype came up many times. The V call is TRBV12-3 or TRBV12-4, the J call TRBJ2-6, with D maybe TRBD2 (6 bases). V lost 4 bases, J lost 3 bases, and 7 bases lay in between. The length of the CDR3 is 14 residues. The CDR3 sequence is CASSSGDGANVLTF. The CDR3 region has the DNA TGTGCCAGCAGTTCGGGGGATGGGGCCAACGTCCTGACTTTC.

The sample holds many counts of this clonotype. This chain's CDR3 is CASSSTLAGHGPLYEQYF. CDR3 bases: TGTGCCAGCAGTTCCACTCTAGCAGGACACGGCCCCCTGTACGAGCAGTACTTC. J is TRBJ2-7 and V is TRBV28; D tentatively fits TRBD1 or TRBD2 (5 bases each). The CDR3 runs to 18 residues. Germline V CDR1 and CDR2: MDHEN, SYDVKM. Trimming pared 4 bases from V and 4 bases from J, leaving 26 bases between.

This clonotype has ten or more counts. The CDR3 DNA sequence: TGTGCCAGCTCTTTCCGCGGAGCAGTCCGGTACAATGAGCAGTTCTTC. It is translated as CASSFRGAVRYNEQFF. This rearrangement joins TRBV7-2 to TRBJ2-1; D uncertain. V was trimmed by 8 bases and J by 4 bases, leaving 21 bases between them. Germline V lookup: CDR1 SGHTA, CDR2 FQGNSA. This CDR3 has 16 residues.

Concerning this clonotype: At one end the junction does not follow the germline gene, possibly because of a read error. V and J are TRBV11-2 and TRBJ2-5, with D possibly matching TRBD2 (6 bases). Germline-derived CDR1 and CDR2 are SGHAT and FQNNGV. The CDR3 sequence is 14 residues long. The CDR3 here is CASSQGAPEGARYF. The CDR3 bases are TGCGCCAGCAGCCAAGGCGCCCCGGAGGGCGCACGATACTTC.

This clonotype was seen many times. The genes are TRBV7-2 and TRBJ2-3; 11 nucleotides align to TRBD2. The CDR3 is 15 residues long. The V gene end was trimmed by 4 bases and the J gene end by 2 bases; junction bases not matched to a gene: 2. Germline CDR1 SGHTA, CDR2 FQGNSA. The CDR3 nucleotides are TGTGCCAGCAGCTGGGGACTAGCGGACACAGATACGCAGTATTTT. Translated, it gives CASSWGLADTDTQYF.

This clonotype was recorded many times. The rearrangement joins TRBV13 to TRBJ2-1; 10 nucleotides align to TRBD2. V was pared by 5 bases and J by 0 bases, with 7 bases of the junction left unmatched. CDR3 length equals 17 residues. Germline lookup yields CDR1 PRHDT and CDR2 FYEKMQ (reference sequence). The CDR3 spells CASSNRTSGYSYNEQFF. The CDR3 bases are TGTGCCAGCAGCAACAGGACTAGCGGATACTCCTACAATGAGCAGTTCTTC.

This clonotype was seen many times. J is TRBJ2-1 and V is TRBV11-2; 9 bases are shared with TRBD2. CDR1 is SGHAT and CDR2 is FQNNGV in the germline V gene. V shed 5 bases, J shed 7 bases, and the junction held 18 bases outside the gene matches. This CDR3 comprises 18 residues. The CDR3 loop is CASSRPRGGTSWGNEQFF. CDR3 nucleotides: TGTGCCAGCAGCCGGCCTCGTGGGGGGACTAGCTGGGGAAATGAGCAGTTCTTC.

The genes are TRBV4-1 and TRBJ2-7, with D possibly matching TRBD2 (5 bases). CDR1 is MGHRA and CDR2 is YSYEKL in the germline V gene. This CDR3 comprises 15 residues. Trimming shortened V by 0 bases and J by 2 bases, and 11 bases separated the two germline ends. The CDR3 loop reads CASSQEWGETYEQYF. The CDR3 coding sequence is TGCGCCAGCAGCCAAGAATGGGGAGAGACCTACGAGCAGTACTTC.

This clonotype has a handful of counts. The chain combines TRBV20-1 with TRBJ2-1; D possibly uses TRBD1 or TRBD2 (5 bases each). V lost 1 base and J lost 0, with 10 bases in between. This CDR3 spans 15 amino acids. Germline V lookup: CDR1 DFQATT, CDR2 SNEGSKA (reference sequence). CDR3: CSARGDARSYNEQFF. CDR3 in DNA: TGCAGTGCTAGAGGGGACGCCCGCTCCTACAATGAGCAGTTCTTC.